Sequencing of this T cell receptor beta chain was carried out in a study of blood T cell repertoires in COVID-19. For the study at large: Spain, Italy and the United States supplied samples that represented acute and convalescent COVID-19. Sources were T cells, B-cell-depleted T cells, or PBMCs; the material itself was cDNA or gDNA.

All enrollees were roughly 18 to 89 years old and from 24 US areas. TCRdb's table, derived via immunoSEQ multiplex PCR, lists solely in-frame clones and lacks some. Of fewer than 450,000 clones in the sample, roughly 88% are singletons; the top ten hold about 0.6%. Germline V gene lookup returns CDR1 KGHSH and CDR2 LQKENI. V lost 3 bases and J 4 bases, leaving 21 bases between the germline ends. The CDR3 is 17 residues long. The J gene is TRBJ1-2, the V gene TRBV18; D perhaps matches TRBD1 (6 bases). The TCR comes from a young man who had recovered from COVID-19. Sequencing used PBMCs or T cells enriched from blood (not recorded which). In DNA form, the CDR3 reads TGTGCCAGCTCACCTAATTCTCCGGGACAAGAGTTCTATGGCTACACCTTC. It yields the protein CASSPNSPGQEFYGYTF.